This TCR beta chain was identified in a study of CD4 T cells in relation to SARS-CoV-2 and coronaviruses. Findings and limits, study-wide: This crossreactivity analysis covered spike protein alone, no other viral proteins.

The method was immunoSEQ multiplex PCR; TCRdb's version includes in-frame clones alone and lacks a portion of them. Found here are under 13,000 clones, 87% of them singletons; the top ten hold around 2.2%. Of note for this clone: The antigen remains undetermined.

Sequencing was performed on naive CD4+ T cells from PBMCs. As to subset: naive CD4+ T cells isolated by negative enrichment. The receptor's source is an adult with COVID-19.

The CDR3 nucleotides are TGTGCCAGCAGCTTAGTAGGCGGGAACACTGAAGCTTTCTTT. Protein product: CASSLVGGNTEAFF. This chain uses TRBV7-9 with TRBJ1-1, with no clear D. V lost 1 base, J lost 1 base, and 7 bases lay in between. This CDR3 is built from 14 residues. Germline lookup yields CDR1 SEHNR and CDR2 FQNEAQ (reference sequence).